The present TCR beta chain was sequenced within a study of blood T cell repertoires in COVID-19. Study-wide background: COVID-19 samples collected from the United States, Italy and Spain covered acute and convalescent phases.

Unmatched junction bases numbered 10, after V lost 8 bases and J lost 8 bases. The CDR3 spans 15 residues. CDR1 and CDR2 from the germline V gene are MNHEY and SVGAGI. Here immunoSEQ multiplex PCR was the method, and the copy in TCRdb shows in-frame clones only, minus some. The sample has approximately 260,000 clones; 87% are singletons. This TCR derives from a woman aged 25 to 45 with acute COVID-19. The rearrangement links TRBV6-5 to TRBJ2-1, with 12 nucleotides matching TRBD2. The sequenced material came from PBMCs or T cells enriched from blood (not recorded which). The CDR3 DNA sequence: TGTGCCAGCCTCGGACTAGCGGGAAGTCGGTATGAGCAGTTCTTC. This encodes CASLGLAGSRYEQFF.